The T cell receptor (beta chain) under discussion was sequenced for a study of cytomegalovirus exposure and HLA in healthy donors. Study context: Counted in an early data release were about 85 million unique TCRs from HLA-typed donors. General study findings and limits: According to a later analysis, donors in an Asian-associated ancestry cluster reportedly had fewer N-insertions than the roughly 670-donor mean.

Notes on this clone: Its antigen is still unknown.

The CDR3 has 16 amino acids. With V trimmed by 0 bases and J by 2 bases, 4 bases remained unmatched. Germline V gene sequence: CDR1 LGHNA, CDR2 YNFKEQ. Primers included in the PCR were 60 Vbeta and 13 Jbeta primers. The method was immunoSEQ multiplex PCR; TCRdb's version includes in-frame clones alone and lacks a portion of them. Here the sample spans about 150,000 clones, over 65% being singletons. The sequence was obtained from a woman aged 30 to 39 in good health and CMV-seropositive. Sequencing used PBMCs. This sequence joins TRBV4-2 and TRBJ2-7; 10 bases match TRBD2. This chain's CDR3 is CASSQDTSGITYEQYF. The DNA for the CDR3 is TGTGCCAGCAGCCAAGATACTAGCGGGATAACCTACGAGCAGTACTTC.